These 14 T cell receptor beta chains were sequenced from one sample in a study of PD-L1 blockade in urothelial cancer. As for time point: pretreatment peripheral blood. Sequencing used immunoSEQ multiplex PCR; TCRdb keeps in-frame clones, though not all of them. The sample consists of tens of thousands of clones, over 80% of them appearing once. The specimen was PBMCs, collected around atezolizumab (anti-PD-L1) treatment. The receptors derive from a man aged 60 to 75 with urothelial cancer.

This clone was detected only a few times. This chain connects TRBV6-1 to TRBJ2-2; TRBD1 matches at 7 bases. Germline values: CDR1 MNHNS, CDR2 SASEGT. The CDR3 length is 19 residues. Trimming at V came to 4 bases and at J to 1 base, leaving 15 bases not matched to a gene. The CDR3 DNA reads TGTGCCAGCAGTGGGAACAGGGGCCTCTTCACATTGAACACCGGGGAGCTGTTTTTT. Protein: CASSGNRGLFTLNTGELFF.

CDR3 DNA sequence: TGTGCCAGCAGTTACTCTGGGACAGAATATGGCTACACCTTC. It is translated as CASSYSGTEYGYTF. V gene TRBV6-5 combines with J gene TRBJ1-2, with TRBD1 identical over 7 bases. CDR1 and CDR2 from the germline V gene are MNHEY and SVGAGI. CDR3 length equals 14 residues. Trimming cost V 0 bases and J 5 bases; bases outside gene matches: 3.

The chain combines TRBV7-6 with TRBJ2-2; 8 bases map to TRBD1. This CDR3 spans 18 amino acids. The J segment lost 1 base and the V segment lost 5 bases, leaving 12 bases of the junction unmatched. Germline CDR1 SGHVS, CDR2 FNYEAQ. CDR3 sequence reads: CASSLGTGPQRNTGELFF. The CDR3 DNA reads as TGTGCCAGCAGCCTGGGGACAGGCCCTCAGAGGAACACCGGGGAGCTGTTTTTT.

This clone was counted a single time. The chain employs TRBV30 and TRBJ1-2, with D possibly TRBD1 on 6 matching bases. Germline V CDR1 and CDR2: GTSNPN, SVGIG (reference sequence). The CDR3 contains 13 residues. Trimming took 2 bases from V and 4 from J, leaving 11 bases between them. CDR3 sequence (DNA): TGTGCCTGGAGTTTAGGGGGAGTCTATGGCTACACCTTC. It translates to CAWSLGGVYGYTF.

This clone was observed a few times. For the CDR3, the DNA is TGTGCCAGCAGTCGGGCGGGCGGGGAGACCCAGTACTTC. Translating gives CASSRAGGETQYF. V is TRBV19 and J is TRBJ2-5; possibly TRBD2 for D (5 bases). The V end lost 9 bases, the J end lost 5 bases, and 16 bases lay between the germline ends. Germline-derived CDR1 and CDR2 are LNHDA and SQIVND (reference sequence). The CDR3 loop spans 13 amino acids.

This clone was counted only a few times. V gene TRBV7-8 combines with J gene TRBJ2-7, with TRBD1 as a possible D gene (5 bases). Germline CDR1 reads SGHVS; CDR2 reads FQNEAQ. This CDR3 contains 14 residues. The ends were cut back, 1 base at V and 5 bases at J, with 12 bases in the middle. The CDR3 nucleotides read TGTGCCAGCAGCTTAGGGCAGGGTAGTAACGAGCAGTACTTC. It translates to CASSLGQGSNEQYF.

The CDR3 nucleotides read TGTGCCAGCAGTGAGGGCATGGGCTTCGGCAATCAGCCCCAGCATTTT. Translated, it gives CASSEGMGFGNQPQHF. The chain links TRBV6-1 to TRBJ1-5; D call uncertain. V was cut by 3 bases and J by 2 bases, with 14 bases left in between. The CDR3 totals 16 residues. Germline-derived CDR1 and CDR2 are MNHNS and SASEGT.

The chain uses TRBV5-4 and TRBJ2-7, with TRBD2 matching 10 bases. Trimming took 0 bases from V and 3 from J; bases not matched to a gene: 3. Looked up from germline, CDR1 is SGHNT and CDR2 is YYREEE (reference sequence). The CDR3 has 15 amino acids. The CDR3 DNA reads as TGTGCCAGCAGCTTGGCGGGACTAGCGAACTACGAGCAGTACTTC. It translates to CASSLAGLANYEQYF.

This chain links TRBV19 with TRBJ2-5, with D unclear. The germline gives CDR1 LNHDA, CDR2 SQIVND (reference sequence). CDR3 length equals 15 residues. The V and J ends lost 5 bases and 3 bases respectively, with 16 bases between them. The CDR3 DNA sequence: TGTGCCAGTAGTGAAATACTAAACCTAAAAGAGACCCAGTACTTC. Translated: CASSEILNLKETQYF. Based on the CDR3 plus reference TRBV19 and TRBJ2-5, the full variable domain is DGGITQSPKYLFRKEGQNVTLSCEQNLNHDAMYWYRQDPGQGLRLIYYSQIVNDFQKGDIAEGYSVSREKKESFPLTVTSAQKNPTAFYLCASSEILNLKETQYFGPGTRLLVL.

The V gene is TRBV5-5, the J gene TRBJ1-2; D remains ambiguous. The CDR3 has 14 amino acids. Germline V gene lookup returns CDR1 SGHKS and CDR2 YYEKEE (reference sequence). The ends were cut back, 3 bases at V and 2 bases at J, with 11 bases in the middle. The CDR3 sequence: CASSSGLMNYGYTF. CDR3 nucleotide sequence: TGTGCCAGCAGCTCGGGATTGATGAACTATGGCTACACCTTC.

The chain carries TRBV9 and TRBJ2-2; a weak D match, TRBD2 (5 bases). V shed 3 bases and J shed 5 bases, with 11 bases lying between them. The CDR3 sequence is 14 residues long. Germline-derived CDR1 and CDR2 are SGDLS and YYNGEE. The CDR3 region is CASSGWTSTGELFF. The CDR3 nucleotides are TGTGCCAGCAGCGGGTGGACTTCGACCGGGGAGCTGTTTTTT.

The V and J genes are TRBV30 and TRBJ2-7, with D perhaps matching TRBD2 (6 bases). From germline, CDR1 is GTSNPN and CDR2 SVGIG (reference sequence). V was pared by 1 base and J by 11 bases, with 18 bases between. The CDR3 has 13 amino acids. The CDR3 DNA is TGTGCCTGGAGTGAAGGATTCAGGGCGGGGAAGTACTTC. Protein: CAWSEGFRAGKYF.

This clone occurred many times. The J gene is TRBJ2-7, the V gene TRBV5-1; weak D call: TRBD1 (5 bases). V was shortened by 4 bases and J by 1 base, with 15 bases between the two germline ends. Germline CDR1 and CDR2: SGHRS and YFSETQ. The CDR3 has 15 amino acids. CDR3 DNA: TGCGCCAGCAGCCCCTCCCATACAGGATCCTACGAGCAGTACTTC. This translates into CASSPSHTGSYEQYF.

V is TRBV9 and J is TRBJ1-1; D possibly corresponds to TRBD1 (5 bases). This CDR3 contains 15 residues. V was clipped by 2 bases and J by 1 base, with 12 bases between them. Germline assignment: CDR1 SGDLS and CDR2 YYNGEE. The CDR3 protein is CASSVGGVGNTEAFF. CDR3 bases: TGTGCCAGCAGCGTGGGAGGGGTGGGGAACACTGAAGCTTTCTTT.